Described below is a single TCR beta chain sequence and its context. Its antigen is currently unknown. This sample is part of a study of lymphopenia after photon versus proton radiotherapy. Broader study findings: Post-nadir TCR diversity decline inversely tracked overall survival among those who died. After the lymphocyte nadir, photon-treated repertoires showed oligoclonal expansion, especially of CD8+ Temra cells. Relative stability marked proton patients; photon patients lost diversity and naive cells.

Only in-frame clones appear in the TCRdb table, and some are missing; sequencing was by immunoSEQ multiplex PCR. The table lists more than 70,000 clones, around 88% of them singletons. The germline V gene has CDR1 SEHNR and CDR2 FQNEAQ (reference sequence). Deletions cut 5 bases from V and 1 base from J, with 12 bases between. CDR3 length equals 14 residues. This receptor was obtained from a man in his 60s with pancreatic cancer. The sample consisted of peripheral blood, taken from a patient treated with proton-based radiotherapy. The chain combines TRBV7-9 with TRBJ2-7, with D possibly matching TRBD1 (6 bases). The CDR3 spells CASSPRDKSYEQYF. CDR3 nucleotides: TGTGCCAGCAGCCCACGGGACAAATCCTACGAGCAGTACTTC.